These 22 T cell receptor beta chains were sequenced from one sample in a study of blood T cell repertoires in COVID-19. Sequenced by immunoSEQ multiplex PCR; TCRdb stores in-frame clones only, minus some. The sample includes 180,000 or so clones, around 80% of them seen just once. The sample taken for sequencing was peripheral blood. These receptors came from a woman aged 80 or over with COVID-19, enrolled during active disease.

This clone was counted once. The CDR3 region is CASSQSRTGGYEQYF. CDR3 nucleotides: TGCGCCAGCAGCCAATCTAGGACAGGGGGCTACGAGCAGTACTTC. The chain is built from TRBV4-1 and TRBJ2-7, with 10 bases identical to TRBD1. Germline V gene lookup returns CDR1 MGHRA and CDR2 YSYEKL. Trimming took 2 bases from V and 3 from J; bases not matched to a gene: 4. This CDR3 comprises 15 residues.

This clone was recorded only once. The chain carries TRBV30 and TRBJ2-1; TRBD2 is a possible D gene (5 bases). V was trimmed by 3 bases and J by 0 bases, leaving 15 bases between them. The CDR3 spans 16 residues. CDR1 and CDR2 (germline): GTSNPN, SVGIG (reference sequence). The CDR3 nucleotides are TGTGCCTGGAGCCCCGCACGGGGAAGCTCCTACAATGAGCAGTTCTTC. Protein: CAWSPARGSSYNEQFF.

The V gene is TRBV19, the J gene TRBJ1-1, with 7 bases matching TRBD1. With 9 bases clipped from V and 4 bases from J, the junction kept 14 bases outside the gene matches. CDR3 length: 15 amino acids. Germline assignment: CDR1 LNHDA and CDR2 SQIVND (reference sequence). The DNA for the CDR3 is TGTGCCAGCAGACCAAAGGGGGCTGGGGCCACTGAAGCTTTCTTT. The encoded protein is CASRPKGAGATEAFF. The whole variable domain, filled in from reference TRBV19 and TRBJ1-1, reads DGGITQSPKYLFRKEGQNVTLSCEQNLNHDAMYWYRQDPGQGLRLIYYSQIVNDFQKGDIAEGYSVSREKKESFPLTVTSAQKNPTAFYLCASRPKGAGATEAFFGQGTRLTVV.

V usage is TRBV10-3 and J usage is TRBJ1-1; 7 nucleotides align to TRBD1. The CDR3 length is 14 residues. CDR1 ENHRY and CDR2 SYGVKD come from the germline V gene. V dropped 6 bases and J dropped 2; count of bases not matched to a gene: 6. The CDR3 DNA is TGTGCCATCAGATCCGGGACAGACAACACTGAAGCTTTCTTT. This sequence encodes CAIRSGTDNTEAFF.

V is TRBV5-1 and J is TRBJ2-1; 10 bases map to TRBD1. The J segment lost 14 bases and the V segment lost 4 bases, leaving 15 bases of the junction unmatched. CDR3 size: 15 residues. Germline CDR1 and CDR2: SGHRS and YFSETQ. Here the CDR3 reads CASSTGQGERSVEFF. As DNA, the CDR3 is TGCGCCAGCAGCACTGGACAGGGGGAACGATCCGTGGAGTTCTTC. Full variable domain (rest looked up from reference TRBV5-1 and TRBJ2-1): KAGVTQTPRYLIKTRGQQVTLSCSPISGHRSVSWYQQTPGQGLQFLFEYFSETQRNKGNFPGRFSGRQFSNSRSEMNVSTLELGDSALYLCASSTGQGERSVEFFGPGTRLTVL.

This chain links TRBV13 with TRBJ1-2; 8 nucleotides match TRBD1. J gave up 5 bases and V 7 bases, and 6 bases lay outside the gene matches. There are 13 residues in the CDR3. The germline V gene encodes CDR1 PRHDT and CDR2 FYEKMQ (reference sequence). Written as DNA, the CDR3 is TGTGCCAGCACAGGACAGGGTGTATATGGCTACACCTTC. This gives the protein CASTGQGVYGYTF.

This clone was seen a single time. The rearrangement links TRBV2 to TRBJ1-4; D unclear. The CDR3 length is 15 residues. Per the germline V gene, CDR1 is SNHLY and CDR2 is FYNNEI. Trimming shortened V by 3 bases and J by 1 base, and 9 bases separated the two germline ends. CDR3 in amino acids: CASSDGAETNEKLFF. The CDR3 nucleotides are TGTGCCAGCAGTGACGGAGCTGAAACTAATGAAAAACTGTTTTTT.

The rearrangement links TRBV11-3 to TRBJ2-7; TRBD1 matches 8 bases. The CDR3 has 13 amino acids. Trimming removed 4 bases from V and 9 bases from J; junction bases left unmatched: 8. The germline V gene has CDR1 SGHNT and CDR2 YENEEA. The CDR3 is CASSSRTGFGQYF. For the CDR3, the DNA is TGTGCCAGCAGCTCGCGGACAGGGTTCGGGCAGTACTTC.

CDR3 residues: CAISLDPGATGELFF. DNA of the CDR3: TGTGCCATCAGCCTAGATCCGGGAGCAACCGGGGAGCTGTTTTTT. This chain uses TRBV10-3 with TRBJ2-2, with a possible D match to TRBD2 (6 bases). The V and J ends lost 6 bases and 5 bases respectively, with 16 bases between them. The CDR3 is 15 residues long. From germline, CDR1 is ENHRY and CDR2 SYGVKD.

The genes are TRBV9 and TRBJ1-3, with D maybe TRBD1 (6 bases). V was clipped by 2 bases and J by 0 bases, with 15 bases between them. This CDR3 region has 17 residues. Germline loops: CDR1 SGDLS, CDR2 YYNGEE. CDR3 sequence (DNA): TGTGCCAGCAGCGTCGAGGGGGGGGTTTACTCTGGAAACACCATATATTTT. The encoded protein is CASSVEGGVYSGNTIYF. The full variable domain, in which reference TRBV9 and TRBJ1-3 provide the parts outside the CDR3, is DSGVTQTPKHLITATGQRVTLRCSPRSGDLSVYWYQQSLDQGLQFLIQYYNGEERAKGNILERFSAQQFPDLHSELNLSSLELGDSALYFCASSVEGGVYSGNTIYFGEGSWLTVV.

J is TRBJ2-2 and V is TRBV28; D remains unclear. Trimming removed 6 bases at V and 5 bases at J, with 7 bases between. CDR3 size: 12 residues. Germline V gene data show CDR1 as MDHEN and CDR2 as SYDVKM. The CDR3 here is CASRRQTGELFF. The CDR3, as DNA: TGTGCCAGCAGAAGACAAACCGGGGAGCTGTTTTTT. Full variable domain (missing parts from reference TRBV28 and TRBJ2-2): DVKVTQSSRYLVKRTGEKVFLECVQDMDHENMFWYRQDPGLGLRLIYFSYDVKMKEKGDIPEGYSVSREKKERFSLILESASTNQTSMYLCASRRQTGELFFGEGSRLTVL.

The chain is built from TRBV7-2 and TRBJ2-7; possible D gene TRBD1, 6 bases. Germline assignment: CDR1 SGHTA and CDR2 FQGNSA. The CDR3 covers 12 residues. V lost 3 bases to trimming and J lost 8 bases, with 11 bases between them. This chain's CDR3 is CASSLDSLQQYF. DNA for the CDR3: TGTGCCAGCAGCTTGGACAGCCTCCAGCAGTACTTC. The full variable domain, rest sourced from reference TRBV7-2 and TRBJ2-7, is GAGVSQSPSNKVTEKGKDVELRCDPISGHTALYWYRQSLGQGLEFLIYFQGNSAPDKSGLPSDRFSAERTGGSVSTLTIQRTQQEDSAVYLCASSLDSLQQYFGPGTRLTVT.

This clone was detected only a few times. J is TRBJ2-3 and V is TRBV6-2 or TRBV6-3; no clear D gene. V lost 4 bases and J 2 bases, leaving 16 bases between the germline ends. There are 16 residues in the CDR3. CDR1 is MNHEY, CDR2 SVGEGT, per germline. CDR3 residues: CASSFLRGRLTDTQYF. The CDR3 bases are TGTGCCAGCAGTTTCCTGAGAGGCCGCCTCACAGATACGCAGTATTTT.

A note on this clone: Relative to the germline gene, one junction end is altered; a read error may explain this. The chain combines TRBV4-2 with TRBJ1-3; the D gene is possibly TRBD1 (6 bases). From germline, CDR1 is LGHNA and CDR2 YNFKEQ. This CDR3 spans 11 amino acids. The CDR3 protein is CASSQAGDVHF. Here the CDR3 DNA reads TGTGCCAGCAGCCAAGCAGGGGACGTACATTTT.

The rearrangement uses TRBV2 and TRBJ1-1, with TRBD1 identical over 12 bases. The CDR3 spans 15 residues. V trimming: 10 bases; J trimming: 5 bases; junction bases outside the gene matches: 11. CDR1 and CDR2 (germline): SNHLY, FYNNEI. This CDR3 reads CATQGGQGATTEAFF. The CDR3 nucleotides are TGTGCCACCCAAGGGGGACAGGGGGCGACGACTGAAGCTTTCTTT.

V usage is TRBV27 and J usage is TRBJ1-4; 7 bases align to TRBD1. From germline, CDR1 is MNHEY and CDR2 SMNVEV (reference sequence). V lost 6 bases and J lost 11; bases outside the gene matches: 9. CDR3 length: 13 residues. The chain's CDR3 is CASRRDRLGKLFF. For the CDR3, the DNA is TGTGCCAGCAGGAGGGACAGACTCGGGAAACTGTTTTTT.

The rearrangement uses TRBV18 and TRBJ2-6, with a possible D match to TRBD2 (6 bases). Germline V gives CDR1 KGHSH, CDR2 LQKENI. Trimming stripped 3 bases from V and 0 bases from J, with 15 bases between. This CDR3 comprises 18 residues. Written as DNA, the CDR3 is TGTGCCAGCTCACCCACGCGCGGGGCAAACTCTGGGGCCAACGTCCTGACTTTC. Residues: CASSPTRGANSGANVLTF.

The chain has TRBV4-1 and TRBJ2-7; TRBD2 matches 9 bases. Germline V CDR1 and CDR2: MGHRA, YSYEKL. Trimming took 4 bases from V and 2 from J; bases not matched to a gene: 15. This CDR3 has 18 amino acids. The CDR3 spells CASSLRGLAGPRTYEQYF. The CDR3 nucleotides read TGCGCCAGCAGCCTAAGGGGCCTAGCGGGACCCAGGACCTACGAGCAGTACTTC.

The chain is built from TRBV29-1 and TRBJ1-3; TRBD1 matches at 7 bases. V was pared by 4 bases and J by 4 bases, with 4 bases of the junction left unmatched. Germline V gene sequence: CDR1 SQVTM, CDR2 ANQGSEA. The CDR3 spans 13 residues. The CDR3 DNA follows: TGCAGCGTTGGACAGGGAGTCGGAAACACCATATATTTT. This sequence encodes CSVGQGVGNTIYF.

This clone showed up just a few times. The rearrangement uses TRBV3-1 (or the pseudogene TRBV3-2) and TRBJ2-7; 12 positions agree with TRBD1. V was clipped by 2 bases and J by 5 bases; unmatched bases: 10. This CDR3 contains 17 residues. CDR1 is LGHDT and CDR2 is YNNKEL in the germline V gene (reference sequence). The CDR3 spells CASSQRWVGQGAHEQYF. The DNA of the CDR3 is TGTGCCAGCAGCCAAAGATGGGTGGGACAGGGGGCCCACGAGCAGTACTTC.

The V call is TRBV12-5, the J call TRBJ2-3, with D possibly TRBD2 on 5 matching bases. Germline V lookup: CDR1 LGHNT, CDR2 FRNRAP. CDR3 length equals 13 residues. Trimming removed 6 bases at V and 0 bases at J, with 7 bases between. As DNA, the CDR3 is TGTGCTAGTGGGACTACTAGCACAGATACGCAGTATTTT. Translating gives CASGTTSTDTQYF.

This chain connects TRBV2 to TRBJ2-3, with 7 nucleotides matching TRBD2. The length of the CDR3 is 15 residues. V shed 3 bases and J 5 bases; nucleotides not matched to a gene: 8. Germline lookup yields CDR1 SNHLY and CDR2 FYNNEI. CDR3 sequence: CASSEWLAVLDTQYF. CDR3 coding DNA: TGTGCCAGCAGTGAGTGGCTAGCGGTTCTAGATACGCAGTATTTT.